This TCR beta chain emerged from a study of OX40 agonist ivuxolimab in advanced cancers. About the study as a whole: Ivuxolimab was an agonistic, fully human IgG2 monoclonal antibody directed against OX40 (CD134), a costimulatory receptor. Intravenous ivuxolimab was administered to patients every 2 weeks at six dose levels: 0.01, 0.1, 0.3, 1.5, 3 and 10 mg/kg. Of the approximately 50 dose-escalation patients, hepatocellular carcinoma was present in around 20, melanoma in around 15, renal cell carcinoma in 9 and head and neck cancer in 9. In the dose-escalation cohort, approximately 83% of patients were male, and the mean age was roughly 60 years with a range of roughly 20 to 85. Patients were allowed to have had prior anti-PD-1, anti-PD-L1 or anti-CTLA-4 therapy, and 40% of the dose-escalation patients had been treated with checkpoint inhibitors. Partial responses occurred in three dose-escalation patients, of whom one had hepatocellular carcinoma and two had cutaneous melanoma. Peripheral TCRbeta sequencing was intended to test whether TCR sequence diversity was altered and clonal T-cell expansion was caused by ivuxolimab. The monotherapy dose-escalation portion (N of about 52 patients) of the phase I ivuxolimab trial is reported in the paper.

Patients with autoimmune disease history or receiving systemic immunosuppression were excluded from the trial. In every dose cohort, peripheral blood was drawn for TCR sequencing at baseline, cycle 4 day 1, and cycle 7 day 1. Samples were obtained from an open-label, multicenter, first-in-human phase I dose-escalation trial of ivuxolimab. Adults with locally advanced or metastatic melanoma, renal cell, hepatocellular, or head and neck squamous cell carcinoma were enrolled in the trial. Before TCR sequencing, CD4+ T cells and CD8+ T cells from peripheral blood were sorted into separate populations. As to this clone: There is no known antigen for this receptor. Per-base qualities were not stored, and no clone one base away is much larger.

Genomic DNA was isolated from the sorted cells so that the TCRbeta CDR3 region could be sequenced. The immunoSEQ Assay was used to sequence the TCRbeta CDR3 regions. The table comes from immuneACCESS by way of TCRdb, which keeps in-frame sequences with V and J called. Part of the clones is missing from these tables; in studies checked, under half for an unresolved V gene and the rest for unknown reasons. Across this sample there are some 41,000 clones, with just under 90% seen only once. The ten largest clones take up roughly 33% of the sample. There are 12 amino acids in the CDR3, from cysteine to phenylalanine inclusive. Only the CDR3 part of the read is kept: 36 bases, read in frame from the first base. Trimming removed 1 base from V and 5 bases from J, leaving 6 bases between the germline ends. The germline V gene (reference sequence) sets CDR1 to SEHNR and CDR2 to FQNEAQ. The study at large found these results: Partial responders in the 0.1-3.0 mg/kg groups had among the lowest normalized peripheral clonal expansion, especially among CD8+ T cells. Clonal expansion of both CD4+ and CD8+ blood T cells was observed from baseline to week 6 at doses 0.1 to 3.0 mg/kg. The antigen specificity of the clonally expanded peripheral T cells was not determined. On average, CD8+ T cells showed more expanded clones than CD4+ T cells after ivuxolimab. Low levels of normalized T-cell clonal expansion were also seen in some patients who did not respond.

Sequenced material: CD4+ or CD8+ T cells sorted from blood, taken in a trial of the OX40 agonist ivuxolimab. Recombination linked TRBV7-9 to TRBJ2-7, with the D gene tentatively TRBD1 or TRBD2, based on 5 matching bases in each. This receptor was obtained from an adult with an advanced solid tumor such as melanoma, head and neck, liver or kidney cancer. The DNA sequence reads TGTGCCAGCAGCTTAGTGGGGGACGAGCAGTACTTC. It translates as CASSLVGDEQYF.